The 16 T cell receptor beta chains reported below all come from one sample, sequenced in a study of blood T cell repertoires in COVID-19. The protocol was immunoSEQ multiplex PCR, while the TCRdb copy is restricted to in-frame clones and leaves out a portion. The sample has about 330,000 clones; around 80% are singletons. What was sequenced was peripheral blood. The receptors were gathered from a woman between 45 and 60 years old with acute or convalescent COVID-19.

The chain links TRBV6-5 to TRBJ2-2; TRBD1 is a possible D gene (5 bases). The DNA end lines up better with TRBJ1-3; the J call may be wrong. Germline V gives CDR1 MNHEY, CDR2 SVGAGI. This CDR3 has 13 amino acids. CDR3 amino acids: CASSYDSGNTIYF. The DNA of the CDR3 is TGTGCCAGCAGTTACGACAGTGGAAACACCATATATTTT.

This clone was detected a few times. The rearrangement uses TRBV7-2 and TRBJ1-4; unclear D gene. The CDR3 runs 13 residues. Looked up from germline, CDR1 is SGHTA and CDR2 is FQGNSA. Trimming cost V 2 bases and J 3 bases, with 4 bases left between them. The CDR3 DNA is TGTGCCAGCAGCTTACAGGCTAATGAAAAACTGTTTTTT. Its translation is CASSLQANEKLFF.

Comment on this clone: A read error may produce the germline difference seen at one junction end. The same CDR3 can be traced to other DNA sequences in this sample. CDR3 coding DNA: TGCGCCAGCAGTTTGGACATGAACACTGAAGCTTTCTTT. It yields the protein CASSLDMNTEAFF. The V gene is TRBV5-1, the J gene TRBJ1-1, with a possible D match to TRBD1 (5 bases). This CDR3 contains 13 residues. The germline gives CDR1 SGHRS, CDR2 YFSETQ.

The chain combines TRBV5-4 with TRBJ2-2; possibly TRBD2 for D (5 bases). V shed 2 bases and J shed 3 bases, with 14 bases lying between them. The length of the CDR3 is 16 residues. CDR1 is SGHNT, CDR2 YYREEE, per germline (reference sequence). The CDR3 protein is CASSLRSSGYTGELFF. CDR3 nucleotides: TGTGCCAGCAGCTTACGGTCGAGCGGATACACCGGGGAGCTGTTTTTT.

The chain couples TRBV5-1 to TRBJ1-1; 12 bases line up with TRBD1. The germline gives CDR1 SGHRS, CDR2 YFSETQ. V shed 4 bases and J 3 bases; nucleotides not matched to a gene: 7. The CDR3 has 16 residues. CDR3 in amino acids: CASSPGTGGWDTEAFF. DNA of the CDR3: TGCGCCAGCAGCCCCGGGACAGGGGGCTGGGACACTGAAGCTTTCTTT. Drawing the rest from reference TRBV5-1 and TRBJ1-1, the complete variable domain is KAGVTQTPRYLIKTRGQQVTLSCSPISGHRSVSWYQQTPGQGLQFLFEYFSETQRNKGNFPGRFSGRQFSNSRSEMNVSTLELGDSALYLCASSPGTGGWDTEAFFGQGTRLTVV.

CDR3 residues: CASSPRQTDEQFF. The CDR3 region has the DNA TGTGCCAGCAGTCCCCGTCAGACAGACGAGCAGTTCTTC. The V call is TRBV12-3 or TRBV12-4, the J call TRBJ2-1; D is perhaps TRBD1 (5 bases). The CDR3 contains 13 residues. The V end was cut by 5 bases, the J end by 10 bases, with 15 bases between.

The sample holds a few counts of this clone. In DNA form, the CDR3 reads TGTGCCAGCAGCACCGGAGGGGTCTACAATGAGCAGTTCTTC. It encodes CASSTGGVYNEQFF. V and J are TRBV5-5 and TRBJ2-1; perhaps TRBD2 as D (6 bases). Germline V gene data show CDR1 as SGHKS and CDR2 as YYEKEE (reference sequence). This CDR3 spans 14 amino acids. V was trimmed by 4 bases and J by 3 bases, leaving 11 bases between them.

The chain carries TRBV5-1 and TRBJ2-3, with D possibly being TRBD1 (5 bases). Germline lookup yields CDR1 SGHRS and CDR2 YFSETQ. The germline V and J ends were trimmed by 4 bases and 2 bases, with 11 bases remaining between them. CDR3 length equals 14 residues. CDR3 amino acids: CASSGRQSTDTQYF. In DNA, the CDR3 is TGCGCCAGCAGCGGACGACAGTCCACAGATACGCAGTATTTT.

As for this clone: Other nucleotide sequences from this sample produce the same CDR3. The gene calls are TRBV10-3 and TRBJ1-1; 7 bases line up with TRBD1. This CDR3 contains 12 residues. The V segment lost 6 bases and the J segment 5 bases; nucleotides outside the gene matches: 3. Germline assignment: CDR1 ENHRY and CDR2 SYGVKD. CDR3 sequence (DNA): TGTGCCATCAGGGGACAGACAACTGAAGCTTTCTTT. It specifies CAIRGQTTEAFF.

This clone was seen only once. The rearrangement joins TRBV4-2 to TRBJ2-2, with a possible D match to TRBD1 (6 bases). The germline CDR1 and CDR2 sequences are LGHNA and YNFKEQ. V lost 0 bases to trimming and J lost 4 bases, with 9 bases between them. The CDR3 loop spans 15 amino acids. The CDR3 loop is CASSQEGGTTGELFF. Written as DNA, the CDR3 is TGTGCCAGCAGCCAAGAAGGGGGTACCACCGGGGAGCTGTTTTTT.

This clone was observed once. The chain joins TRBV27 to TRBJ1-1, with D possibly TRBD1 on 6 matching bases. V dropped 5 bases and J dropped 1 base, with 14 bases sitting between them. The CDR3 loop spans 15 amino acids. The germline CDR1 and CDR2 sequences are MNHEY and SMNVEV (reference sequence). The CDR3 region has the DNA TGTGCCAGCAGTCGCTTGACAGGTTCGAACACTGAAGCTTTCTTT. It translates to CASSRLTGSNTEAFF.

The gene calls are TRBV25-1 and TRBJ1-2; 9 bases align to TRBD1. There are 13 residues in the CDR3. V dropped 5 bases and J dropped 2; count of bases not matched to a gene: 0. CDR1 is MGHDK, CDR2 SYGVNS, per germline. CDR3 in DNA: TGTGCCAGCAGTACAGGGGGCAACTATGGCTACACCTTC. It specifies CASSTGGNYGYTF.

This clone has just one count. The chain has TRBV19 and TRBJ1-1; D ambiguous. Deletions cut 6 bases from V and 6 bases from J, with 11 bases between. The germline CDR1 and CDR2 sequences are LNHDA and SQIVND (reference sequence). The CDR3 length is 12 residues. Written as DNA, the CDR3 is TGTGCCAGTAGGCTCGAACTCGCTGAAGCTTTCTTT. It codes for CASRLELAEAFF.

The J gene is TRBJ2-5, the V gene TRBV28, with D perhaps TRBD1 (5 bases). The CDR3 is made up of 13 amino acids. V lost 5 bases to trimming and J lost 4 bases, with 11 bases between them. The germline gives CDR1 MDHEN, CDR2 SYDVKM. The CDR3 nucleotides read TGTGCCAGCAGTCAGGGTGGAAGAGAGACCCAGTACTTC. Residues: CASSQGGRETQYF.

This CDR3 is CASSLLRGILYNEQFF. CDR3 coding DNA: TGTGCCAGCAGCTTACTAAGGGGCATTCTCTACAATGAGCAGTTCTTC. The J gene is TRBJ2-1, the V gene TRBV7-8; D is possibly TRBD1 (5 bases). The V end lost 2 bases, the J end lost 3 bases, and 14 bases lay between the germline ends. Germline CDR1 and CDR2: SGHVS and FQNEAQ. CDR3 length equals 16 residues.

This chain uses TRBV3-1 (or the pseudogene TRBV3-2) with TRBJ2-5, with a possible D match to TRBD2 (5 bases). The CDR3 is 13 residues long. Germline assignment: CDR1 LGHDT and CDR2 YNNKEL (reference sequence). Trimming took 0 bases from V and 4 from J, leaving 6 bases between them. The chain's CDR3 is CASSQELGETQYF. CDR3 DNA sequence: TGTGCCAGCAGCCAAGAACTAGGAGAGACCCAGTACTTC.